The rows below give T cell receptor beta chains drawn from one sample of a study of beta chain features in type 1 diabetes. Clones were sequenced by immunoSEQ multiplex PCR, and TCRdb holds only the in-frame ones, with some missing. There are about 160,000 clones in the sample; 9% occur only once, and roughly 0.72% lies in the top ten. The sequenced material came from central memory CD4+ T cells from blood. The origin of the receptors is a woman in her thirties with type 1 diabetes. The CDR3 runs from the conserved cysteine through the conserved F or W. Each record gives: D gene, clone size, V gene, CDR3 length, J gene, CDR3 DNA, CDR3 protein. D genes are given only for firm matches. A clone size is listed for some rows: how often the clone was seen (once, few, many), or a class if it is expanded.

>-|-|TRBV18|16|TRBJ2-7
TGTGCCAGCTCACCACCAGGCCGACAGCTTTCCTACGAGCAGTACTTC
CASSPPGRQLSYEQYF
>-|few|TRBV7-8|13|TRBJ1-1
TGTGCCACCCGAGGGGGGGAGACCCGAGAAGCTTTCTTT
CATRGGETREAFF
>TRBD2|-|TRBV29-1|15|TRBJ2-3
TGCAGCGTTGAAGATCGGGAGGCTCTCACAGATACGCAGTATTTT
CSVEDREALTDTQYF
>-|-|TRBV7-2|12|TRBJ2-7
TGTGCCAGCAGCTTACTCCCTTACGAGCAGTACTTC
CASSLLPYEQYF
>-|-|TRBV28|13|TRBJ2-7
TGTGCCAGCATGGACTCCGGTAGCTACGAGCAGTACTTC
CASMDSGSYEQYF
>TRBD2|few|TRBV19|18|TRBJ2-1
TGTGCCAGTAGTATTAGCGGGAGGGCCAGGAGTAGAAGTAATGAGCAGTTCTTC
CASSISGRARSRSNEQFF
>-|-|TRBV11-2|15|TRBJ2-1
TGTGCCAGCAGCTTAGCTGCGGATATCTACAATGAGCAGTTCTTC
CASSLAADIYNEQFF
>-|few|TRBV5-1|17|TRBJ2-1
TGCGCCAGCAGCACCACACAGCGGGCCGGACCTTCCAATGAGCAGTTCTTC
CASSTTQRAGPSNEQFF
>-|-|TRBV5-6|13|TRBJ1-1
TGTGCCAGCAGCTTGGCCAGGAACACTGAAGCTTTCTTT
CASSLARNTEAFF
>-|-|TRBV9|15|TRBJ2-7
TGTGCCAGCAGCGTGGGGGCTGCTAGCGGCCTGGAGCAGTACTTC
CASSVGAASGLEQYF
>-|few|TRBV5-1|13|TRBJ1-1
TGCGCCAGCAGCTCGCCGGAGGGCACTGAAGCTTTCTTT
CASSSPEGTEAFF
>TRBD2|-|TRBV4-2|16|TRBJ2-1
TGTGCCAGCAGCCAAGATGGGACTAGCGGTTACAATGAGCAGTTCTTC
CASSQDGTSGYNEQFF
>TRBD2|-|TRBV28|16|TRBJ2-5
TGTGCCAGCAATTGGAGAGCGGGAGGGCCTCAAGAGACCCAGTACTTC
CASNWRAGGPQETQYF
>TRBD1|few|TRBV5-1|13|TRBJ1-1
TGCGCCAGCAGCGAGACAGGGAGGACTGAAGCTTTCTTT
CASSETGRTEAFF
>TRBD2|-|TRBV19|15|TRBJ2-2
TGTGCCAGTACTAGCGGGAGAACGAACACCGGGGAGCTGTTTTTT
CASTSGRTNTGELFF
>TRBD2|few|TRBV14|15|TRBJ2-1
TGTGCCAGCAGCCATGTCGCGGGAGCCACGTATTGGCAGTTCTTC
CASSHVAGATYWQFF
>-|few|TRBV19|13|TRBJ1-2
TGTGCCAGTAGTACCCTTCTACAGGGCGGCTACACCTTC
CASSTLLQGGYTF
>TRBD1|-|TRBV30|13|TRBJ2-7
TGTGCCTGTTCCGGGACAGGGTCCTACGAGCAGTACTTC
CACSGTGSYEQYF
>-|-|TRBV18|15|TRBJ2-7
TGTGCCAGCTCACCAGCTGGAGGGTCCGGCTACGAGCAGTACTTC
CASSPAGGSGYEQYF
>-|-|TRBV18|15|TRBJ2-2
TGTGCCAGCTCAAGAGGGACACCTGAGACCGGGGAGCTGTTTTTT
CASSRGTPETGELFF
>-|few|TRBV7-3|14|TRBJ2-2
TGTGCCAGCAGCGGGAGAGGAGCGGCCGGGGAGCTGTTTTTT
CASSGRGAAGELFF
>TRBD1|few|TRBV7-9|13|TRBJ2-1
TGTGCCGTCGGGACAGGCTCCTACAATGAGCAGTTCTTC
CAVGTGSYNEQFF
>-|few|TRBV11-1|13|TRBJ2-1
TGTGCCAGCAGCTTATCCAGGGACAATGAGCAGTTCTTC
CASSLSRDNEQFF
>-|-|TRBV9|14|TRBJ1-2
TGTGCCAGCAGCGCTGGTTTAGCTAACTATGGCTACACCTTC
CASSAGLANYGYTF
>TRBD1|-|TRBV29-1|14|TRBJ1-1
TGCAGCGCCCACCCACAGGGGGAGAGCTTAGGCGCTTTCTTT
CSAHPQGESLGAFF
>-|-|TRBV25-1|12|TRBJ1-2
TGTGCCAGCACCCGGGACTTCCTCAGCTACACCTTC
CASTRDFLSYTF
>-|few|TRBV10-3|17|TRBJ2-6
TGTGCCATCAGTGATCCAGGGGTCCACTCTGGGGCCAACGTCCTGACTTTC
CAISDPGVHSGANVLTF
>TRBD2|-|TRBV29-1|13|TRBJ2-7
TGCAGCGTCATACTAGCGGGAGGGTACGAGCAGTACTTC
CSVILAGGYEQYF
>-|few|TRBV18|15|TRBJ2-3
TGTGCCAGCTCACCACCCTGGGGCACCACAGATACGCAGTATTTT
CASSPPWGTTDTQYF
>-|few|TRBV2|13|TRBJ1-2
TGTGCCAGCAGCGGGGACTCTAACTATGGCTACACCTTC
CASSGDSNYGYTF
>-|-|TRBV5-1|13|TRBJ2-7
TGCGCCAGCAGCCCGACTACCCCAAGAGAGCAGTACTTC
CASSPTTPREQYF
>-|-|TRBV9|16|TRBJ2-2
TGTGCCAGCAGCTCCGCCCCCACTAGAGGCGGCGGGGAGCTGTTTTTT
CASSSAPTRGGGELFF
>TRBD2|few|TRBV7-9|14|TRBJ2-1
TGTGCCAGCAGCCAAAGTCTAGCGGGCGATGAGCAGTTCTTC
CASSQSLAGDEQFF
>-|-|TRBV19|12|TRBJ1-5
TGTGCCAGTAGAAGAGAGAGTCAGCCCCAGCATTTT
CASRRESQPQHF
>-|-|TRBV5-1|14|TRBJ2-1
TGCGCCAGCAGCTACCGGGACGGAGGGGATGAGCAGTTCTTC
CASSYRDGGDEQFF
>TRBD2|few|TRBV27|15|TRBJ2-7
TGTGCCAGCAGTTCGGGACTAGCGGGTACCTACGAGCAGTACTTC
CASSSGLAGTYEQYF
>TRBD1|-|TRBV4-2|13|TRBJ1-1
TGTGCCAGCAGCCCGGACAGGAGCACTGAAGCTTTCTTT
CASSPDRSTEAFF
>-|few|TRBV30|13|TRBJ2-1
TGTGCCTGGAGTGTCGGACTGTACAATGAGCAGTTCTTC
CAWSVGLYNEQFF
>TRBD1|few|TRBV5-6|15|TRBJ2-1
TGTGCCAGCAGCTTGGTGGGACAGGCCTACAATGAGCAGTTCTTC
CASSLVGQAYNEQFF
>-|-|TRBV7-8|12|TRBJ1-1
TGTGCCAGCAGCTTAGTAAACACTGAAGCTTTCTTT
CASSLVNTEAFF
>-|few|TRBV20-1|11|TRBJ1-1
TGCAGTGCTAGGTCCTTCACTGAAGCTTTCTTT
CSARSFTEAFF
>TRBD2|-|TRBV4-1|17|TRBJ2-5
TGCGCCAGCAGCAGGGGTAGCGGGAGCCCCGAACAAGAGACCCAGTACTTC
CASSRGSGSPEQETQYF
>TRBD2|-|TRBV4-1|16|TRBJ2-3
TGCGCCAGCAGCCAAGGGGAGGGAGTAGGTTCCGATACGCAGTATTTT
CASSQGEGVGSDTQYF
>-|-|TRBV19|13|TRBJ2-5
TGTGCCAGTAGTACGGTTTACCAAGAGACCCAGTACTTC
CASSTVYQETQYF
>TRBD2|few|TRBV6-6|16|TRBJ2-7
TGTGCCAGCAGTTACAAAACTAGCGTCGCCTCCTACGAGCAGTACTTC
CASSYKTSVASYEQYF
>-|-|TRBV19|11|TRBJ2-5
TGTGCCAGTAGTAGCAGGGAGACCCAGTACTTC
CASSSRETQYF